The rows below give T cell receptor beta chains drawn from one sample of a study of shared T cell receptors in the human thymus. The repertoire was sequenced with immunoSEQ multiplex PCR; TCRdb's copy has only in-frame clones and lacks some. Found here are hundreds of thousands of clones, 75% to 80% of them singletons; the top ten hold around 0.012%. This sample was shared with a second study, whose subject was human thymus T cells.

The source material was thymocytes. All receptors come from a boy younger than two with a congenital heart defect. Both conserved end residues are part of each CDR3. The listing skips clone size in some rows; elsewhere it reads once, few, many or a size class.

TRBV9,NA,TRBJ2-5,CASSADRGGPETQYF
TRBV25-1,NA,TRBJ2-1,CASSGPGQGYNEQFF
TRBV27,NA,TRBJ2-2,CASSLKRTGVWGGELFF
TRBV6-4,NA,TRBJ2-3,CASSPEGGSTKGTDTQYF
TRBV10-3,NA,TRBJ1-5,CAISENAYNQPQHF
TRBV15,NA,TRBJ2-3,CATSTSGTSGLTTLPTDTQYF
TRBV30,NA,TRBJ2-4,CAWSPVGEGPLAKNIQYF
TRBV28,NA,TRBJ2-7,CASSLEGALNF
TRBV4-3,NA,TRBJ1-4,CASSQQTGRGTNEKLFF
TRBV15,NA,TRBJ2-1,CATSRDGSGRFNEQFF
TRBV27,once,TRBJ2-7,CASSPWTGTEQYF
TRBV4-2,few,TRBJ1-4,CASSQWDPGGEKLFF
TRBV29-1,once,TRBJ1-2,CSVETGAGYTF
TRBV5-6,once,TRBJ2-2,CASSLDATNTGELFF
TRBV9,NA,TRBJ2-7,CASSVAPTTYEQYF
TRBV27,NA,TRBJ2-3,CASSLWDSTDTQYF
TRBV14,NA,TRBJ1-1,CASSQGGVNTEAFF
TRBV19,few,TRBJ1-2,CASKPREFGGYTF
TRBV7-2,few,TRBJ2-3,CASSIKGAPTRTTDTQYF
TRBV10-3,NA,TRBJ2-5,CAISALAGGQETQYF
TRBV7-6,NA,TRBJ2-3,CASSLRVCHTDTQYF
TRBV4-1,NA,TRBJ2-3,CASSRRLAASTDTQYF
TRBV7-2,NA,TRBJ1-3,CASSLVKGTIYF
TRBV19,few,TRBJ1-5,CASSIEGANQPQHF
TRBV7-4,few,TRBJ2-5,CASSLERQGSETQYF
TRBV27,NA,TRBJ1-2,CASSLSAARSYGYTF
TRBV27,NA,TRBJ2-2,CASSFRGSANTGELFF
TRBV28,NA,TRBJ1-6,CASTGRVNSPLHF
TRBV4-2,NA,TRBJ2-5,CASSQVEQETQYF
TRBV6-5,NA,TRBJ2-7,CATRERACSYEQYF
TRBV11-2,few,TRBJ2-7,CASSPWSHEQYF
TRBV28,NA,TRBJ1-1,CASSATGRGMNTEAFF
TRBV6-5,NA,TRBJ1-5,CASRGQGWNQPQHF
TRBV27,NA,TRBJ2-4,CASSSPPVAGGGIQYF
TRBV29-1,NA,TRBJ2-7,CSAVSGQPATGEQYF
TRBV6-1,NA,TRBJ1-2,CASIRTGGADGYTF
TRBV11-3,NA,TRBJ2-6,CASSLGVSSGANVLTF
TRBV7-9,NA,TRBJ1-1,CASRRGGRTEAFF
TRBV9,NA,TRBJ2-5,CASSVYSGRAKGQETQYF
TRBV6-1,NA,TRBJ1-2,CASRQGVPYGYTF
TRBV15,NA,TRBJ2-7,CATSRGLAGAHEQYF
TRBV2,NA,TRBJ2-3,CASSPNLTSGRACNADTQYF
TRBV27,NA,TRBJ2-6,CASPRDRGVPGANVLTF
TRBV11-2,NA,TRBJ1-1,CASSSRGDTEAFF
TRBV6-5,NA,TRBJ2-2,CASRDGTGSTGELFF
TRBV7-8,NA,TRBJ2-1,CASSLKGPGLAPNEQFF
TRBV2,NA,TRBJ2-6,CASRRTSGAGWANVLTF